This entry describes one T cell receptor (beta chain). Assignments of participants to cohorts depended upon their own reported clinical history. Repertoires were generated with immunoSEQ multiplex PCR, while TCRdb's copy carries only in-frame clones and drops some. The sample yields more than 150,000 clones, around 80% seen once. This entry is derived from a study of blood T cell repertoires in COVID-19. Trimming stripped 4 bases from V and 0 bases from J, with 13 bases between. Looked up from germline, CDR1 is SGDLS and CDR2 is YYNGEE. The CDR3 has 15 residues. This clonotype was sampled from a woman between 45 and 65 years old who had recovered from COVID-19. The chain is built from TRBV9 and TRBJ1-2, with D possibly being TRBD1 (5 bases). Sequencing was carried out using PBMCs or T cells enriched from blood (not recorded which). The CDR3 is CASSRDSLPNYGYTF. The CDR3 DNA reads TGTGCCAGCAGCCGAGACAGCCTCCCTAACTATGGCTACACCTTC.